The source of this T cell receptor (beta chain) is a study of CD8 T cells in ankylosing spondylitis. General observations from the study: Reportedly, matched ankylosing spondylitis synovial fluid was significantly enriched for disease-linked clones.

The junction had 7 bases not matched to a gene; V was cut back by 5 bases and J by 6 bases. The CDR3 spans 14 residues. Germline V gene data show CDR1 as SGHTA and CDR2 as FQGNSA. In TCRdb, the 5' RACE reads were re-called with MiXCR into one record per CDR3 protein. The data contain roughly 130,000 distinct CDR3 sequences, roughly a tenth of them singletons. This clonotype was counted many times. What it binds is unknown. The source material was blood, either unsorted or a sorted T cell fraction (not recorded which). This clonotype originated in a male donor with ankylosing spondylitis or in good health (not recorded which). J is TRBJ2-5 and V is TRBV7-2; 9 bases map to TRBD2. The CDR3 spells CASSERTSVQTQYF. CDR3 nucleotide sequence: TGTGCCAGCAGCGAAAGGACTAGCGTTCAGACCCAGTACTTC.